One sample yielded the 3 T cell receptor beta chains listed below, sequenced in a study of T cell changes during pregnancy in multiple sclerosis. Measured with immunoSEQ multiplex PCR; TCRdb has only the in-frame clones, and not every one. This sample has tens of thousands of clones, with 92% found just once. The material sequenced was CD4+ T cells from peripheral blood mononuclear cells, taken in the third trimester of pregnancy. The origin of the receptors is a female donor in good health, enrolled as a control in a pregnancy study.

The chain couples TRBV5-4 to TRBJ2-2; 9 bases line up with TRBD1. CDR1 is SGHNT, CDR2 YYREEE, per germline (reference sequence). The junction had 4 bases not matched to a gene; V was cut back by 4 bases and J by 9 bases. The CDR3 is made up of 13 amino acids. CDR3 sequence (DNA): TGTGCCAGCAGCCCGGGACAGGGTTGGGAGCTGTTTTTT. Residues: CASSPGQGWELFF.

The chain joins TRBV5-4 to TRBJ1-1; D gene uncertain. The V and J ends lost 0 bases and 3 bases respectively, with 6 bases between them. CDR3 length: 13 residues. Germline CDR1 reads SGHNT; CDR2 reads YYREEE (reference sequence). The CDR3: CASSLVSDTEAFF. The CDR3 DNA follows: TGTGCCAGCAGCTTGGTGTCAGACACTGAAGCTTTCTTT.

The V call is TRBV18, the J call TRBJ2-7; 7 positions match TRBD1. The CDR3 is 15 residues long. Germline values: CDR1 KGHSH, CDR2 LQKENI. Losses at the gene ends were 0 bases for V and 3 bases for J; bases not matched to a gene: 5. CDR3 sequence reads: CASSPPSTGSYEQYF. CDR3 bases: TGTGCCAGCTCACCACCCTCGACAGGGAGCTACGAGCAGTACTTC.